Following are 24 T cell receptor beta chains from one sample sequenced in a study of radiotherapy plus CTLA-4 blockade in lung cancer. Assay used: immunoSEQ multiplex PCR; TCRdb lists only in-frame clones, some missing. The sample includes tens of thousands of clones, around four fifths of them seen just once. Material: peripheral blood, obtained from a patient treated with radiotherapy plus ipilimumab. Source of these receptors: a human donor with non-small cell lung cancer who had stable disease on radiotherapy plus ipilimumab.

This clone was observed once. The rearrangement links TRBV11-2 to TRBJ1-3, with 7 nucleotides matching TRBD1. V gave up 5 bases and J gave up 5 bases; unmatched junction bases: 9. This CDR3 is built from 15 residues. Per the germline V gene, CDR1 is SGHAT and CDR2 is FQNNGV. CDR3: CASSPTGVMRNTIYF. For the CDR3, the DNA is TGTGCCAGCAGCCCTACAGGGGTAATGCGAAACACCATATATTTT.

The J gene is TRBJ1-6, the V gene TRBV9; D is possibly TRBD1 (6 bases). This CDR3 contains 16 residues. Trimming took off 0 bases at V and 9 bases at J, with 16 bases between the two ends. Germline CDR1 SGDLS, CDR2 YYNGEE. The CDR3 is CASSVDPGASSSPLHF. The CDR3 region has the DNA TGTGCCAGCAGCGTAGATCCGGGGGCGAGCTCTTCACCCCTCCACTTT.

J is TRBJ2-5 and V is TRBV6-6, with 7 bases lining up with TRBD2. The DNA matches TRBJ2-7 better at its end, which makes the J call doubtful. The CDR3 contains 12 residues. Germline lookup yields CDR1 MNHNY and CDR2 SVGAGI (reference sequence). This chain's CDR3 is CASSREGYEQYF. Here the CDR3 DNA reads TGTGCCAGCAGTAGGGAGGGCTACGAGCAGTACTTC.

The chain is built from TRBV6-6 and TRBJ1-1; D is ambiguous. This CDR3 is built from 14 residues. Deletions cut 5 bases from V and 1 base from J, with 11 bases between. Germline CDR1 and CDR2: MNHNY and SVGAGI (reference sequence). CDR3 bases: TGTGCCAGCAGTAAGAGAGACCAGAACACTGAAGCTTTCTTT. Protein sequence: CASSKRDQNTEAFF.

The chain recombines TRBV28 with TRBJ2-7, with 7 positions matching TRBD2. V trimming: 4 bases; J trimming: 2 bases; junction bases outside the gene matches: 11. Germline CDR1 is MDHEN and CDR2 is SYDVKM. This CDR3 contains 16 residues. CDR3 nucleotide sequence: TGTGCCAGCAGTTCTGTCCTAATAGCGGGCCCCTACGAGCAGTACTTC. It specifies CASSSVLIAGPYEQYF.

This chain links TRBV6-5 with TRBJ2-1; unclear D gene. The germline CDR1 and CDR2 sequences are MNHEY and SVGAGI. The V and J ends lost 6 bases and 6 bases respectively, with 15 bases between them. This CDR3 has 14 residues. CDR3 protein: CASSRTDVRNEQFF. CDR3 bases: TGTGCCAGCAGCCGTACTGATGTGCGCAATGAGCAGTTCTTC.

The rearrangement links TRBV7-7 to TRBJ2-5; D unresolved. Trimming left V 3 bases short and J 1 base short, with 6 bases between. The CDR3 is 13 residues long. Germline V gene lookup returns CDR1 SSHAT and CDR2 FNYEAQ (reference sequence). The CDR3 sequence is CASSFYLQETQYF. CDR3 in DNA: TGTGCCAGCAGCTTCTACCTCCAAGAGACCCAGTACTTC.

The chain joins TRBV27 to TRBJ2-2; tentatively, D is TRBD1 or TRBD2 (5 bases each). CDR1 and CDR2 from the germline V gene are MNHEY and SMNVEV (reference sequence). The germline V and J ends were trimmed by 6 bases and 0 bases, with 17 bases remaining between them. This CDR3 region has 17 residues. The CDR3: CASSQLGPFANTGELFF. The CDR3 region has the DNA TGTGCCAGCAGCCAACTGGGACCGTTCGCGAACACCGGGGAGCTGTTTTTT.

The CDR3 DNA reads TGTGCCAGCAGAGACCCCAGGGGCTACGAGCAGTACTTC. The encoded protein is CASRDPRGYEQYF. The chain employs TRBV6-1 and TRBJ2-7, with D perhaps matching TRBD1 (6 bases). Trimming pared 6 bases from V and 3 bases from J, leaving 12 bases between. Germline assignment: CDR1 MNHNS and CDR2 SASEGT. This CDR3 has 13 residues.

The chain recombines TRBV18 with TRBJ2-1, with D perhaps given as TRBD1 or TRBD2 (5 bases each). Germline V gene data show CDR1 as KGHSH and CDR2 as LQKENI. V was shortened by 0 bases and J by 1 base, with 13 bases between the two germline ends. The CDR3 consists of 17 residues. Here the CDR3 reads CASSPPPGRRSYNEQFF. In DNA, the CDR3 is TGTGCCAGCTCACCACCGCCGGGACGTAGATCCTACAATGAGCAGTTCTTC.

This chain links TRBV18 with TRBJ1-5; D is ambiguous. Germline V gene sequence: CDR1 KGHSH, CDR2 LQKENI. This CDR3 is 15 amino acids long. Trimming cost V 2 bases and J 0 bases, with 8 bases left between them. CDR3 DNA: TGTGCCAGCTCACCAAGGGCCAATAGCAATCAGCCCCAGCATTTT. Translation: CASSPRANSNQPQHF.

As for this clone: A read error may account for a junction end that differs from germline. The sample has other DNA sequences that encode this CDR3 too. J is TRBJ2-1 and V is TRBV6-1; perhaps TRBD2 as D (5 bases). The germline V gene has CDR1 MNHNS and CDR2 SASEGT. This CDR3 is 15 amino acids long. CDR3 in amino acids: CASSELTGTFNEQFF. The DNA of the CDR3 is TGTGCTAGCAGTGAACTAACGGGAACCTTCAATGAGCAGTTCTTC.

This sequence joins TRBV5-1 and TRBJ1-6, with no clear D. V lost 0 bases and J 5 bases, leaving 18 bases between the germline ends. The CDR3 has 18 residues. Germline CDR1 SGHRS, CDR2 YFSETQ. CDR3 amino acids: CASSLDGKRVLDNSPLHF. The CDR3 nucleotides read TGCGCCAGCAGCTTGGACGGGAAACGGGTATTGGATAATTCACCCCTCCACTTT.

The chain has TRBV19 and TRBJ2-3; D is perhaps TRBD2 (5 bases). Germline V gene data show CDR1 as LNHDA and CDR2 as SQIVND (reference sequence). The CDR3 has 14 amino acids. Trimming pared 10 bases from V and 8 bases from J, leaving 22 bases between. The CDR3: CATRGLPGKGTQYF. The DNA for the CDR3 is TGTGCCACCAGAGGCCTACCGGGAAAAGGTACGCAGTATTTT.

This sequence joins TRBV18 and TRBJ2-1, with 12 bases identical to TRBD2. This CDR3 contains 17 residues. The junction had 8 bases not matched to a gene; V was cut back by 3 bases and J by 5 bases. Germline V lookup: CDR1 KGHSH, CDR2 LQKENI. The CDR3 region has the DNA TGTGCCAGCTCACCTCCATCTAGCGGGGGGGCCCACAATGAGCAGTTCTTC. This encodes CASSPPSSGGAHNEQFF.

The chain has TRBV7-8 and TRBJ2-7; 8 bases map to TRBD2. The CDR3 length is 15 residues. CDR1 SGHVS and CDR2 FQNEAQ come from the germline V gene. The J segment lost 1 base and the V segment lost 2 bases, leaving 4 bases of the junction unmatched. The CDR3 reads CASSLIREGSYEQYF. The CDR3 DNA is TGTGCCAGCAGCTTAATTCGGGAGGGATCCTACGAGCAGTACTTC.

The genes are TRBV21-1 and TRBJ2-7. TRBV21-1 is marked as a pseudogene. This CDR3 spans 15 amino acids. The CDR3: CASSKTEDWGYEQYF. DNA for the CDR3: TGTGCCAGCAGCAAAACTGAAGACTGGGGCTACGAGCAGTACTTC.

DNA of the CDR3: TGTGCCAGCAGTTCTACAGGGGATGCGTACGAGCAGTACTTC. Residues: CASSSTGDAYEQYF. The chain employs TRBV6-6 and TRBJ2-7; 7 bases map to TRBD1. The V and J ends lost 4 bases and 4 bases, in that order; junction bases with no gene match: 7. CDR3 length: 14 residues. Looked up from germline, CDR1 is MNHNY and CDR2 is SVGAGI (reference sequence).

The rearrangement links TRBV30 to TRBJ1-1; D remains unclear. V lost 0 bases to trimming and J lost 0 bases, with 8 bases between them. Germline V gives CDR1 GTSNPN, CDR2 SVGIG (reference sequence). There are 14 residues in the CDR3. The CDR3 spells CAWSVVALNTEAFF. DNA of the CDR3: TGTGCCTGGAGTGTAGTTGCGTTGAACACTGAAGCTTTCTTT. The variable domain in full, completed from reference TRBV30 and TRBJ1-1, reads SQTIHQWPATLVQPVGSPLSLECTVEGTSNPNLYWYRQAAGRGLQLLFYSVGIGQISSEVPQNLSASRPQDRQFILSSKKLLLSDSGFYLCAWSVVALNTEAFFGQGTRLTVV.

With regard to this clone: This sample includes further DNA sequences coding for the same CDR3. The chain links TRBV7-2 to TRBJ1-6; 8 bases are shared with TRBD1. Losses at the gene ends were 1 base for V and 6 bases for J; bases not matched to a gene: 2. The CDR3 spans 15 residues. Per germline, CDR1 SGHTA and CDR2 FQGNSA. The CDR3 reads CASSLGTGTNSPLHF. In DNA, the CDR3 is TGTGCCAGCAGCTTAGGGACAGGGACTAATTCACCCCTCCACTTT.

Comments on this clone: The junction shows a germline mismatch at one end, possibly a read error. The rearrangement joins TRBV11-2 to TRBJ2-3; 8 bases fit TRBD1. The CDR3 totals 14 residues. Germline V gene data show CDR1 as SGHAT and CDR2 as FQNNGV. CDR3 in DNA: TGTGCCAGCAGCTTAGCCCCGGGGACAGGTACGCAGTATTTT. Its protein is CASSLAPGTGTQYF.

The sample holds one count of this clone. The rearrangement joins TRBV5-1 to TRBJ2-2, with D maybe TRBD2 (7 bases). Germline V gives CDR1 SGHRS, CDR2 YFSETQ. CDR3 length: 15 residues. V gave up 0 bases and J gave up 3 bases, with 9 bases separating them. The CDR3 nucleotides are TGCGCCAGCAGCTTGGCGGGGGGCGACACCGGGGAGCTGTTTTTT. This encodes CASSLAGGDTGELFF.

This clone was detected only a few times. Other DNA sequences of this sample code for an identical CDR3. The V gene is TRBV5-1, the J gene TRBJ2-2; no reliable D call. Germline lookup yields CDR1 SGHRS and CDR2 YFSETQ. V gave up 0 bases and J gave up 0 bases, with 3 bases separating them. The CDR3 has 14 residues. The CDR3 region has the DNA TGCGCCAGCAGCTTGGACCCGAACACCGGGGAGCTGTTTTTT. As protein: CASSLDPNTGELFF.

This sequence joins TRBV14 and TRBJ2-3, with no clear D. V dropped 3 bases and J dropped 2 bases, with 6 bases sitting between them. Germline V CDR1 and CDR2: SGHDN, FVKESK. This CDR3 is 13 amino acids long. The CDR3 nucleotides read TGTGCCAGCAGCCAGCGAGACACAGATACGCAGTATTTT. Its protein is CASSQRDTDTQYF.